Presented here are 31 T cell receptor beta chains from one specimen sequenced in a study of blood T cell repertoires in COVID-19. Profiling relied on immunoSEQ multiplex PCR, and the TCRdb table lists in-frame clones only, not all of them. This sample has nearly 110,000 clones, with roughly 90% found just once. Sequencing was done on a sample of peripheral blood. Receptor source: a man aged 35 to 55 with active or convalescent COVID-19.

This chain joins TRBV7-2 and TRBJ2-3, with D unclear. This CDR3 region has 16 residues. The V and J ends lost 1 base and 0 bases respectively, with 11 bases between them. Germline V gene sequence: CDR1 SGHTA, CDR2 FQGNSA. The CDR3 DNA is TGTGCCAGCAGCTTAGAGAGTATGTTAAGCACAGATACGCAGTATTTT. Amino acids: CASSLESMLSTDTQYF.

The chain links TRBV24-1 to TRBJ2-5; TRBD1 matches at 7 bases. The CDR3 spans 14 residues. J gave up 1 base and V 7 bases, and 5 bases lay outside the gene matches. CDR1 and CDR2 (germline): KGHDR, SFDVKD. The CDR3: CATSEGQPQETQYF. As DNA, the CDR3 is TGTGCCACCAGCGAGGGACAGCCCCAAGAGACCCAGTACTTC.

V gene TRBV5-4 combines with J gene TRBJ2-3; D call uncertain. V was clipped by 0 bases and J by 2 bases, with 10 bases between them. The CDR3 is 15 amino acids. Germline CDR1 and CDR2: SGHNT and YYREEE (reference sequence). This chain's CDR3 is CASSLDVPFTDTQYF. The DNA for the CDR3 is TGTGCCAGCAGCTTGGATGTCCCCTTCACAGATACGCAGTATTTT. Full variable domain (rest looked up from reference TRBV5-4 and TRBJ2-3): ETGVTQSPTHLIKTRGQQVTLRCSSQSGHNTVSWYQQALGQGPQFIFQYYREEENGRGNFPPRFSGLQFPNYSSELNVNALELDDSALYLCASSLDVPFTDTQYFGPGTRLTVL.

The chain uses TRBV19 and TRBJ1-5; D is undetermined. The CDR3 is made up of 13 amino acids. Germline V CDR1 and CDR2: LNHDA, SQIVND (reference sequence). Trimming removed 6 bases at V and 5 bases at J, with 11 bases between. CDR3 nucleotide sequence: TGTGCCAGTAGAGCCCGTGCCTATCAGCCCCAGCATTTT. Protein sequence: CASRARAYQPQHF.

This clone was recorded once. The CDR3 bases are TGTGCCAGCAAAGCGGGAGGCACCGGGGAGCTGTTTTTT. Translating gives CASKAGGTGELFF. The chain carries TRBV7-9 and TRBJ2-2; TRBD2 agrees at 9 bases. V shed 7 bases and J 4 bases; nucleotides not matched to a gene: 1. CDR1 is SEHNR, CDR2 FQNEAQ, per germline (reference sequence). CDR3 size: 13 residues.

V usage is TRBV28 and J usage is TRBJ1-2, with 8 bases matching TRBD1. This CDR3 is 17 amino acids long. CDR1 and CDR2 (germline): MDHEN, SYDVKM. V lost 3 bases and J lost 2; bases outside the gene matches: 11. The CDR3 DNA reads as TGTGCCAGCAGTTTCCCACCGGGGCAGGGGGCCAACTATGGCTACACCTTC. Its translation: CASSFPPGQGANYGYTF.

In this sample, this clone turned up once. The V and J genes are TRBV6-2 or TRBV6-3 and TRBJ2-7; 13 nucleotides line up with TRBD2. Germline V CDR1 and CDR2: MNHEY, SVGEGT. V trimming: 0 bases; J trimming: 6 bases; junction bases outside the gene matches: 5. The CDR3 covers 16 residues. The CDR3 region is CASSYSTGTSGTEQYF. CDR3 bases: TGTGCCAGCAGTTACTCTACCGGGACTAGCGGGACCGAGCAGTACTTC.

There are a few counts of this clone. J is TRBJ2-1 and V is TRBV2; 9 positions match TRBD2. Germline CDR1 SNHLY, CDR2 FYNNEI. The ends lost 3 bases at V and 6 bases at J; junction bases unmatched: 9. CDR3 length equals 16 residues. In DNA form, the CDR3 reads TGTGCCAGCAGTGATTTGGGGCTAGCGGGATCCAATGAGCAGTTCTTC. Protein: CASSDLGLAGSNEQFF.

The chain links TRBV9 to TRBJ2-2, with 11 bases identical to TRBD2. CDR1 and CDR2 (germline): SGDLS, YYNGEE. CDR3 size: 17 residues. Unmatched junction bases numbered 5, after V lost 2 bases and J lost 2 bases. CDR3 region: CASSVGTSGINTGELFF. CDR3 in DNA: TGTGCCAGCAGCGTCGGGACTAGCGGTATAAACACCGGGGAGCTGTTTTTT.

This chain links TRBV5-1 with TRBJ1-4; 7 nucleotides agree with TRBD1. V was clipped by 0 bases and J by 7 bases; unmatched bases: 12. This CDR3 comprises 17 residues. Germline loops: CDR1 SGHRS, CDR2 YFSETQ. In DNA, the CDR3 is TGCGCCAGCAGCTTGGGTTATGGGGACAGATTGAGTGAAAAACTGTTTTTT. Translated, it gives CASSLGYGDRLSEKLFF.

This clone occurred once. The chain is built from TRBV5-1 and TRBJ2-2; the match to TRBD2 covers 7 bases. Germline CDR1 SGHRS, CDR2 YFSETQ. CDR3 length equals 17 residues. The V and J ends lost 4 bases and 4 bases, in that order; junction bases with no gene match: 13. The CDR3 DNA is TGCGCCAGCAGCCCGTTTGGGAGGGCCCAAACCACCGGGGAGCTGTTTTTT. Amino acids: CASSPFGRAQTTGELFF.

V usage is TRBV7-2 and J usage is TRBJ1-6; the match to TRBD1 covers 8 bases. CDR1 is SGHTA and CDR2 is FQGNSA in the germline V gene. J was trimmed by 7 bases and V by 5 bases; bases with no gene match: 7. There are 15 residues in the CDR3. The CDR3 is CASSPGQGSNSPLHF. The CDR3 DNA sequence: TGTGCCAGCAGCCCCGGACAGGGATCGAATTCACCCCTCCACTTT.

The CDR3 nucleotides are TGTGCCAGTAGTATTCGACAGGGGTCCTACAATGAGCAGTTCTTC. Translation: CASSIRQGSYNEQFF. The chain uses TRBV19 and TRBJ2-1; 8 bases line up with TRBD1. This CDR3 is built from 15 residues. The trim removed 3 bases at V and 1 base at J, leaving 2 bases unmatched. Germline CDR1 LNHDA, CDR2 SQIVND (reference sequence).

The rearrangement joins TRBV5-4 to TRBJ1-3, with 8 bases matching TRBD1. Germline-derived CDR1 and CDR2 are SGHNT and YYREEE (reference sequence). This CDR3 has 16 amino acids. V shed 0 bases and J 8 bases; nucleotides not matched to a gene: 10. CDR3 loop: CASSLGDTGGKDTIYF. CDR3 coding DNA: TGTGCCAGCAGCTTGGGAGACACAGGGGGGAAAGACACCATATATTTT.

This chain uses TRBV7-2 with TRBJ1-5, with a weak D call TRBD1 (5 bases). This CDR3 has 13 amino acids. Germline values: CDR1 SGHTA, CDR2 FQGNSA. The V and J ends lost 5 bases and 9 bases respectively, with 14 bases between them. DNA for the CDR3: TGTGCCAGCAGCGTTGACAGTCGTTCGCCCCAGCATTTT. This encodes CASSVDSRSPQHF.

This chain connects TRBV6-5 to TRBJ1-1, with D hard to call. Trimming took off 5 bases at V and 1 base at J, with 8 bases between the two ends. CDR1 MNHEY and CDR2 SVGAGI come from the germline V gene. CDR3 length equals 13 residues. This CDR3 is CASSTGENTEAFF. The CDR3, as DNA: TGTGCCAGCAGTACCGGGGAGAACACTGAAGCTTTCTTT.

The chain recombines TRBV7-8 with TRBJ2-3, with D tentatively TRBD1 (6 bases). Germline values: CDR1 SGHVS, CDR2 FQNEAQ. Trimming left V 1 base short and J 1 base short, with 6 bases between. The CDR3 runs to 14 residues. The CDR3 DNA reads TGTGCCAGCAGCTTAGACAGGGGCACAGATACGCAGTATTTT. Protein sequence: CASSLDRGTDTQYF.

The rearrangement links TRBV7-3 to TRBJ2-7; D remains unclear. CDR1 and CDR2 from the germline V gene are SGHTA and FQGTGA. This CDR3 comprises 13 residues. V lost 2 bases to trimming and J lost 6 bases, with 11 bases between them. Here the CDR3 reads CASSLLLRSEQYF. CDR3 nucleotide sequence: TGTGCCAGCAGCTTACTCCTTCGTAGCGAGCAGTACTTC.

This rearrangement joins TRBV10-2 to TRBJ2-1; possible D gene TRBD2, 6 bases. Germline V gene data show CDR1 as WSHSY and CDR2 as SAAADI. The CDR3 runs 15 residues. Trimming took 7 bases from V and 4 from J, leaving 17 bases between them. The chain's CDR3 is CASNLDGSAYNEQFF. In DNA, the CDR3 is TGCGCCAGCAATTTAGACGGGAGTGCTTACAATGAGCAGTTCTTC.

The rearrangement joins TRBV28 to TRBJ1-2; 9 nucleotides match TRBD1. The CDR3 contains 15 residues. Trimming removed 4 bases from V and 4 bases from J; junction bases left unmatched: 7. CDR1 and CDR2 from the germline V gene are MDHEN and SYDVKM. CDR3 sequence reads: CASSSPQGARYGYTF. Here the CDR3 DNA reads TGTGCCAGCAGTTCCCCACAGGGGGCACGCTATGGCTACACCTTC.

The chain uses TRBV28 and TRBJ2-7; 10 nucleotides agree with TRBD2. V lost 6 bases and J lost 3; bases outside the gene matches: 11. The germline gives CDR1 MDHEN, CDR2 SYDVKM. The CDR3 runs 16 residues. The CDR3, as DNA: TGTGCCAGCAGCCGATTAGCGGGAGGTTACCTCTACGAGCAGTACTTC. It yields the protein CASSRLAGGYLYEQYF.

The chain couples TRBV27 to TRBJ2-7; D may be TRBD1 (5 bases). The germline gives CDR1 MNHEY, CDR2 SMNVEV (reference sequence). This CDR3 spans 14 amino acids. Trimming took 4 bases from V and 6 from J, leaving 16 bases between them. The CDR3 sequence: CASSSGLIIGEQYF. CDR3 nucleotides: TGTGCCAGCAGTTCAGGGCTTATAATCGGCGAGCAGTACTTC.

This chain connects TRBV19 to TRBJ1-3, with D unresolved. CDR1 and CDR2 (germline): LNHDA, SQIVND (reference sequence). V lost 3 bases, J lost 0 bases, and 9 bases lay in between. This CDR3 is built from 15 residues. The CDR3 bases are TGTGCCAGTAGTATCTCTGTGAGCTCTGGAAACACCATATATTTT. Amino acids: CASSISVSSGNTIYF.

This clone was observed once. J is TRBJ2-1 and V is TRBV28, with TRBD1 identical over 8 bases. CDR3 size: 13 residues. In germline, CDR1 is MDHEN, CDR2 SYDVKM. The trim removed 11 bases at V and 6 bases at J, leaving 9 bases unmatched. The CDR3 region is CAQRGTGSNEQFF. For the CDR3, the DNA is TGTGCCCAAAGGGGGACAGGAAGCAATGAGCAGTTCTTC.

V gene TRBV7-8 combines with J gene TRBJ2-7, with a tentative D call TRBD1 (6 bases). This CDR3 contains 19 residues. Germline loops: CDR1 SGHVS, CDR2 FQNEAQ. V lost 4 bases to trimming and J lost 3 bases, with 28 bases between them. CDR3 amino acids: CASSSNQPTSGTTYYEQYF. CDR3 DNA sequence: TGTGCCAGCAGCTCAAACCAGCCTACGTCCGGGACAACCTACTACGAGCAGTACTTC.

The chain carries TRBV5-5 and TRBJ1-1; no clear D. Trimming took 4 bases from V and 0 from J, leaving 13 bases between them. Germline loops: CDR1 SGHKS, CDR2 YYEKEE (reference sequence). The CDR3 runs to 15 residues. CDR3 sequence reads: CASSARETLNTEAFF. CDR3 sequence (DNA): TGTGCCAGCAGCGCAAGGGAGACCCTGAACACTGAAGCTTTCTTT.

The chain has TRBV6-6 and TRBJ2-1, with TRBD2 identical over 9 bases. J lost 3 bases, V lost 10 bases, and 4 bases had no gene match. In germline, CDR1 is MNHNY, CDR2 SVGAGI (reference sequence). This CDR3 spans 13 amino acids. This chain's CDR3 is CATMTSGYNEQFF. The CDR3 DNA follows: TGTGCCACTATGACTAGCGGCTACAATGAGCAGTTCTTC.

The V and J genes are TRBV4-1 and TRBJ2-1, with TRBD2 as a possible D gene (6 bases). CDR3 length: 20 residues. The ends were cut back, 2 bases at V and 5 bases at J, with 28 bases in the middle. Germline assignment: CDR1 MGHRA and CDR2 YSYEKL. The CDR3 protein is CASSQRLGLKESSYNNEQFF. CDR3 DNA: TGCGCCAGCAGCCAACGCTTGGGACTGAAAGAGTCCTCTTACAACAATGAGCAGTTCTTC.

The rearrangement links TRBV29-1 to TRBJ2-7; TRBD1 might be the D (5 bases). The CDR3 is made up of 14 amino acids. CDR1 is SQVTM and CDR2 is ANQGSEA in the germline V gene. Trimming pared 5 bases from V and 1 base from J, leaving 15 bases between. As DNA, the CDR3 is TGCAGCGTTCAACCGGACACTATGTCCTACGAGCAGTACTTC. Encoded protein: CSVQPDTMSYEQYF.

This chain joins TRBV5-6 and TRBJ2-5; TRBD2 matches 10 bases. V lost 4 bases, J lost 5 bases, and 5 bases stayed unmatched. The CDR3 has 14 amino acids. CDR1 is SGHDT and CDR2 is YYEEEE in the germline V gene. CDR3 sequence (DNA): TGTGCCAGCAGCCGTACTAGCGGGATTGAGACCCAGTACTTC. Its protein is CASSRTSGIETQYF.

The rearrangement uses TRBV2 and TRBJ1-1, with TRBD1 matching over 7 bases. Germline V CDR1 and CDR2: SNHLY, FYNNEI. The CDR3 has 15 residues. The V and J ends lost 3 bases and 5 bases, in that order; junction bases with no gene match: 9. CDR3 bases: TGTGCCAGCAGTGATCAACAGGGGTCGGGAACTGAAGCTTTCTTT. This translates into CASSDQQGSGTEAFF.